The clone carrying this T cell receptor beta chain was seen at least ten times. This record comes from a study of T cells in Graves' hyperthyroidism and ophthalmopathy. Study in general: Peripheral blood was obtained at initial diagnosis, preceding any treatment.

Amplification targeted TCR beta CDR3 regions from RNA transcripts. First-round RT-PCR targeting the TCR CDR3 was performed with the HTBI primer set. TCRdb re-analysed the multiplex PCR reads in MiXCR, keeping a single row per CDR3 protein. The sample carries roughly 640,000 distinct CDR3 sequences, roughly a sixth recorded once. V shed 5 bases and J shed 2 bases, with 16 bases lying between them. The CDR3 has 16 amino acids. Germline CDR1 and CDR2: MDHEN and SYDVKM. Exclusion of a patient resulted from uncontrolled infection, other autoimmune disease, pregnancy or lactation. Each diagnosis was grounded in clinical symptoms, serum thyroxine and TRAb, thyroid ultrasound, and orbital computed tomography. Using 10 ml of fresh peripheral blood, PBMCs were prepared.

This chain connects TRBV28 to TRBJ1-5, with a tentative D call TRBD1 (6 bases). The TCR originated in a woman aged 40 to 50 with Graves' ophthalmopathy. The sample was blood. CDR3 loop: CASSPGGGRGNQPQHF. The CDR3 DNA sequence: TGTGCCAGCAGTCCGGGGGGGGGCAGGGGCAATCAGCCCCAGCATTTT.